The 3 T cell receptor beta chains in this list originate from one sample, sequenced in a study of neurological immune-mediated disorders. Time point defined: technical triplicate 3. TCRdb processed the 5' RACE reads anew with MiXCR; each CDR3 protein has one entry. The sample lists tens of thousands of distinct CDR3 sequences, roughly 16% seen once, with roughly 5% in the top ten. The sequenced material came from CD4+ T cells from blood. The receptors were sampled from a female donor with HTLV-1-associated myelopathy (HAM/TSP).

At least ten counts were recorded for this clonotype. The chain uses TRBV5-1 and TRBJ2-6; the D gene is possibly TRBD2 (6 bases). In germline, CDR1 is SGHRS, CDR2 YFSETQ. Trimming removed 4 bases at V and 0 bases at J, with 14 bases between. The CDR3 has 17 amino acids. Here the CDR3 DNA reads TGCGCCAGCAGCCCGACGGGAGACTTCTCTGGGGCCAACGTCCTGACTTTC. The encoded protein is CASSPTGDFSGANVLTF.

There are many counts of this clonotype. This rearrangement joins TRBV4-1 to TRBJ1-1; D gene uncertain. The V and J ends lost 1 base and 0 bases respectively, with 12 bases between them. This CDR3 has 16 residues. In germline, CDR1 is MGHRA, CDR2 YSYEKL. The CDR3 nucleotides are TGCGCCAGCAGCCAAGGTAGGGCGAACATGAACACTGAAGCTTTCTTT. This sequence encodes CASSQGRANMNTEAFF.

This clonotype was counted many times. The genes are TRBV20-1 and TRBJ1-4; no definite D call. Germline CDR1 reads DFQATT; CDR2 reads SNEGSKA (reference sequence). Trimming left V 0 bases short and J 3 bases short, with 8 bases between. There are 14 residues in the CDR3. The CDR3 DNA reads as TGCAGTGCTAGAGATTCTGGGGCTAATGAAAAACTGTTTTTT. The encoded protein is CSARDSGANEKLFF.